What follows are 26 T cell receptor beta chains derived from one specimen sequenced in a study of cytomegalovirus exposure and HLA in healthy donors. Amplification used 60 Vbeta primers and 13 Jbeta primers. TCRdb's copy holds only in-frame clones and misses some; the assay was immunoSEQ multiplex PCR. The table includes about 200,000 clones, around 83% detected once. The source material was PBMCs. All receptors come from a woman between 40 and 50 years old in good health and CMV-seronegative.

The J gene is TRBJ2-7, the V gene TRBV5-4, with 7 bases aligning to TRBD1. Germline V CDR1 and CDR2: SGHNT, YYREEE (reference sequence). V lost 4 bases to trimming and J lost 2 bases; unmatched junction nucleotides: 3. This CDR3 is built from 13 residues. The CDR3 region has the DNA TGTGCCAGCAGCCCCGGGACAGCCTACGAGCAGTACTTC. Protein: CASSPGTAYEQYF.

J is TRBJ2-2 and V is TRBV19, with D unresolved. There are 13 residues in the CDR3. The V gene's germline CDR1 is LNHDA and CDR2 SQIVND (reference sequence). V was cut by 4 bases and J by 4 bases, with 7 bases left in between. CDR3 sequence reads: CASSRISTGELFF. As DNA, the CDR3 is TGTGCCAGTAGTAGAATCAGCACCGGGGAGCTGTTTTTT. The variable domain in full, with the rest retrieved from reference TRBV19 and TRBJ2-2, is DGGITQSPKYLFRKEGQNVTLSCEQNLNHDAMYWYRQDPGQGLRLIYYSQIVNDFQKGDIAEGYSVSREKKESFPLTVTSAQKNPTAFYLCASSRISTGELFFGEGSRLTVL.

This chain links TRBV9 with TRBJ2-1; 8 nucleotides align to TRBD2. Germline V gives CDR1 SGDLS, CDR2 YYNGEE. The junction had 12 bases not matched to a gene; V was cut back by 2 bases and J by 5 bases. The CDR3 sequence is 17 residues long. The CDR3 loop is CASSVQTGGGSDNEQFF. The CDR3 DNA reads as TGTGCCAGCAGCGTCCAGACCGGGGGGGGTTCCGACAATGAGCAGTTCTTC.

The gene calls are TRBV4-1 and TRBJ1-2; weak D call: TRBD1 (5 bases). Trimming stripped 4 bases from V and 5 bases from J, with 11 bases between. The CDR3 is made up of 13 amino acids. The germline CDR1 and CDR2 sequences are MGHRA and YSYEKL. This CDR3 reads CASSRQGLYGYTF. The CDR3 DNA reads TGCGCCAGCAGCCGGCAGGGTCTATATGGCTACACCTTC.

J is TRBJ2-7 and V is TRBV19; 8 bases map to TRBD2. CDR1 and CDR2 from the germline V gene are LNHDA and SQIVND (reference sequence). With 3 bases clipped from V and 3 bases from J, the junction kept 10 bases outside the gene matches. The CDR3 loop spans 16 amino acids. The CDR3 DNA is TGTGCCAGTAGTATCCTATCCAGCGGGAGCTACTACGAGCAGTACTTC. This translates into CASSILSSGSYYEQYF.

This clone has more than one count but fewer than ten. The chain employs TRBV30 and TRBJ1-3; D remains unclear. V was pared by 4 bases and J by 4 bases, with 11 bases between. CDR3 length: 13 residues. Looked up from germline, CDR1 is GTSNPN and CDR2 is SVGIG (reference sequence). The CDR3 sequence is CAWTAGNGNTIYF. DNA for the CDR3: TGTGCCTGGACGGCGGGGAACGGAAACACCATATATTTT.

This chain uses TRBV4-1 with TRBJ2-7; TRBD1 matches at 9 bases. Germline V gene lookup returns CDR1 MGHRA and CDR2 YSYEKL. Germline trimming cut 0 bases from V and 0 bases from J; bases unmatched to any gene: 3. The CDR3 is 16 residues long. The CDR3 bases are TGCGCCAGCAGCCAAGAGGCGGGACAGGGCTCCTACGAGCAGTACTTC. Its protein is CASSQEAGQGSYEQYF.

This clone was observed a single time. The chain has TRBV18 and TRBJ2-3; 9 positions agree with TRBD2. V gave up 3 bases and J gave up 1 base; unmatched junction bases: 2. Germline-derived CDR1 and CDR2 are KGHSH and LQKENI. This CDR3 has 15 residues. CDR3 residues: CASSPSGSGTDTQYF. CDR3 nucleotide sequence: TGTGCCAGCTCACCTAGCGGGAGTGGCACAGATACGCAGTATTTT.

CDR3 DNA sequence: TGTGCCAGCAGCTTGAACAGATACACAGATACGCAGTATTTT. It is translated as CASSLNRYTDTQYF. The rearrangement joins TRBV5-8 to TRBJ2-3; D not resolved. From germline, CDR1 is SGHTS and CDR2 YDEGEE. The CDR3 is 14 amino acids. Trimming took 1 base from V and 2 from J, leaving 8 bases between them. The variable domain in full, with the rest retrieved from reference TRBV5-8 and TRBJ2-3, is EAGVTQSPTHLIKTRGQQATLRCSPISGHTSVYWYQQALGLGLQFLLWYDEGEERNRGNFPPRFSGRQFPNYSSELNVNALELEDSALYLCASSLNRYTDTQYFGPGTRLTVL.

This clone has more than one count but fewer than ten. The chain uses TRBV5-1 and TRBJ1-2; the D gene is possibly TRBD1 (5 bases). Between the trimmed V and J ends, which lost 0 bases and 0 bases, there was a span of 9 bases. Germline-derived CDR1 and CDR2 are SGHRS and YFSETQ. The CDR3 extends over 15 amino acids. The CDR3 is CASSLGPGTNYGYTF. DNA for the CDR3: TGCGCCAGCAGCTTGGGTCCAGGGACTAACTATGGCTACACCTTC.

The chain recombines TRBV27 with TRBJ2-7, with 10 bases that match TRBD2. The V and J ends lost 6 bases and 2 bases, in that order; junction bases with no gene match: 7. Germline values: CDR1 MNHEY, CDR2 SMNVEV (reference sequence). The CDR3 is 15 amino acids. CDR3: CASRYGLAATYEQYF. In nucleotides, the CDR3 is TGTGCCAGCAGATATGGACTAGCGGCAACCTACGAGCAGTACTTC.

This clone came up once. The V call is TRBV11-2, the J call TRBJ1-1; D may be TRBD1 (5 bases). Looked up from germline, CDR1 is SGHAT and CDR2 is FQNNGV. This CDR3 has 13 amino acids. V lost 10 bases and J 1 base, leaving 13 bases between the germline ends. CDR3 coding DNA: TGTGCCATTAGAATGGGGGGGAACACTGAAGCTTTCTTT. Its protein product is CAIRMGGNTEAFF.

The genes are TRBV6-6 and TRBJ2-3; TRBD2 matches 11 bases. This CDR3 is built from 16 residues. The germline CDR1 and CDR2 sequences are MNHNY and SVGAGI (reference sequence). The J segment lost 4 bases and the V segment lost 0 bases, leaving 3 bases of the junction unmatched. The CDR3 nucleotides are TGTGCCAGCAGTTACTCAAAGGGACTAGCGGCAGATACGCAGTATTTT. Protein product: CASSYSKGLAADTQYF.

The chain combines TRBV6-1 with TRBJ2-2; D might be TRBD1 (6 bases). Germline V gives CDR1 MNHNS, CDR2 SASEGT. CDR3 size: 15 residues. Trimming left V 6 bases short and J 5 bases short, with 16 bases between. In nucleotides, the CDR3 is TGTGCCAGCAGCCTGGATGCGAGGGGGACCGGGGAGCTGTTTTTT. Translating it yields CASSLDARGTGELFF.

V usage is TRBV5-1 and J usage is TRBJ2-3; 9 positions agree with TRBD2. J lost 6 bases, V lost 4 bases, and 6 bases had no gene match. This CDR3 region has 14 residues. Germline V gene data show CDR1 as SGHRS and CDR2 as YFSETQ. The CDR3 DNA follows: TGCGCCAGCAGCGTGGTAGCGGGAGACGATACGCAGTATTTT. This gives the protein CASSVVAGDDTQYF. The variable domain in full, with the rest retrieved from reference TRBV5-1 and TRBJ2-3, is KAGVTQTPRYLIKTRGQQVTLSCSPISGHRSVSWYQQTPGQGLQFLFEYFSETQRNKGNFPGRFSGRQFSNSRSEMNVSTLELGDSALYLCASSVVAGDDTQYFGPGTRLTVL.

The CDR3 loop reads CASSLQLGHGGQGYF. CDR3 nucleotides: TGTGCCAGCAGTTTACAGTTGGGTCATGGGGGACAGGGATATTTT. V gene TRBV28 combines with J gene TRBJ2-3, with 9 bases lining up with TRBD1. Germline-derived CDR1 and CDR2 are MDHEN and SYDVKM. V lost 2 bases to trimming and J lost 15 bases; unmatched junction nucleotides: 15. The CDR3 spans 15 residues.

As DNA, the CDR3 is TGTGCCAGCAGTGTACAGACAGGATCTGGAAACACCATATATTTT. Its protein is CASSVQTGSGNTIYF. The chain uses TRBV6-1 and TRBJ1-3; weak D call: TRBD1 (6 bases). V lost 4 bases, J lost 1 base, and 11 bases lay in between. CDR3 length equals 15 residues. CDR1 and CDR2 (germline): MNHNS, SASEGT.

The chain recombines TRBV6-5 with TRBJ1-2, with 7 bases fitting TRBD1. V shed 7 bases, J shed 7 bases, and the junction held 3 bases outside the gene matches. Germline V gene sequence: CDR1 MNHEY, CDR2 SVGAGI. The CDR3 totals 11 residues. This chain's CDR3 is CASTQGGGYTF. CDR3 coding DNA: TGTGCCAGCACCCAGGGGGGTGGCTACACCTTC.

V gene TRBV6-5 combines with J gene TRBJ1-1; D is perhaps TRBD1 (5 bases). Germline V gene lookup returns CDR1 MNHEY and CDR2 SVGAGI. Trimming removed 5 bases at V and 6 bases at J, with 16 bases between. CDR3 size: 14 residues. The CDR3 nucleotides read TGTGCCAGCAGTCACGGGGGGGTGGCGGCTGAAGCTTTCTTT. Residues: CASSHGGVAAEAFF.

This clone was picked up a small number of times. The sample holds other DNA sequences that translate to the same CDR3. The J gene is TRBJ1-5, the V gene TRBV2; 8 positions match TRBD1. This CDR3 has 13 residues. From germline, CDR1 is SNHLY and CDR2 FYNNEI. V lost 4 bases to trimming and J lost 7 bases; unmatched junction nucleotides: 3. CDR3 sequence reads: CASSGQGYQPQHF. In DNA, the CDR3 is TGTGCCAGCAGTGGACAGGGGTACCAGCCCCAGCATTTT.

The CDR3 is CASSGWTGGADTQYF. In DNA form, the CDR3 reads TGTGCCAGCAGCGGGTGGACAGGTGGGGCAGATACGCAGTATTTT. The chain couples TRBV9 to TRBJ2-3, with 7 positions matching TRBD1. The germline V gene encodes CDR1 SGDLS and CDR2 YYNGEE. V was pared by 3 bases and J by 4 bases, with 8 bases of the junction left unmatched. The CDR3 sequence is 15 residues long. Based on the CDR3 plus reference TRBV9 and TRBJ2-3, the full variable domain is DSGVTQTPKHLITATGQRVTLRCSPRSGDLSVYWYQQSLDQGLQFLIQYYNGEERAKGNILERFSAQQFPDLHSELNLSSLELGDSALYFCASSGWTGGADTQYFGPGTRLTVL.

The CDR3 region is CASSLVLAKNIQYF. CDR3 bases: TGTGCCAGCAGCTTAGTACTAGCCAAAAACATTCAGTACTTC. J is TRBJ2-4 and V is TRBV7-2, with D uncertain. Germline V gene sequence: CDR1 SGHTA, CDR2 FQGNSA. Trimming pared 1 base from V and 0 bases from J, leaving 4 bases between. The CDR3 sequence is 14 residues long.

The chain has TRBV5-1 and TRBJ1-3; TRBD1 aligns across 7 bases. The length of the CDR3 is 15 residues. The germline gives CDR1 SGHRS, CDR2 YFSETQ. V shed 4 bases and J 0 bases; nucleotides not matched to a gene: 4. The DNA of the CDR3 is TGCGCCAGCAGCCCAGGGACAGTCTCTGGAAACACCATATATTTT. Its protein is CASSPGTVSGNTIYF.

V is TRBV11-2 and J is TRBJ2-7; 9 nucleotides agree with TRBD1. The trim removed 5 bases at V and 4 bases at J, leaving 6 bases unmatched. Germline assignment: CDR1 SGHAT and CDR2 FQNNGV. The CDR3 consists of 14 residues. The CDR3 sequence is CASSPTGGKYEQYF. For the CDR3, the DNA is TGTGCCAGCAGCCCTACAGGGGGCAAATACGAGCAGTACTTC. Full variable domain (outside the CDR3, taken from reference TRBV11-2 and TRBJ2-7): EAGVAQSPRYKIIEKRQSVAFWCNPISGHATLYWYQQILGQGPKLLIQFQNNGVVDDSQLPKDRFSAERLKGVDSTLKIQPAKLEDSAVYLCASSPTGGKYEQYFGPGTRLTVT.

The chain recombines TRBV30 with TRBJ2-1; possible D gene TRBD1, 7 bases. The germline gives CDR1 GTSNPN, CDR2 SVGIG (reference sequence). The CDR3 is 12 residues long. V dropped 8 bases and J dropped 15 bases, with 23 bases sitting between them. CDR3 sequence: CARKRGDSILFF. As DNA, the CDR3 is TGTGCCCGAAAAAGGGGGGACAGTATTTTGTTCTTC.

The V call is TRBV15, the J call TRBJ1-5; 7 nucleotides agree with TRBD1. The CDR3 is made up of 15 amino acids. CDR1 LNHNV and CDR2 YYDKDF come from the germline V gene (reference sequence). Losses at the gene ends were 2 bases for V and 2 bases for J; bases not matched to a gene: 3. Here the CDR3 reads CATSRTTGGNQPQHF. Here the CDR3 DNA reads TGTGCCACCAGCAGAACTACAGGGGGCAATCAGCCCCAGCATTTT.